This T cell receptor (beta chain) was profiled in a study of T cells after yellow fever vaccination. Study details: Preparation used SMART-Seq v4 Ultra Low Input for the low-cell-number fractions. Study-wide results and limits: Most primary-vaccination clones reappeared after the booster (approximately 96% CD4, 85% to 90% CD8). It was the secondary response that reached its peak faster, day 5 versus 15, but it was weaker.

Germline V gene sequence: CDR1 DFQATT, CDR2 SNEGSKA (reference sequence). Trimming cost V 6 bases and J 3 bases; bases outside gene matches: 10. The CDR3 totals 15 residues. With regard to this clonotype: The antigen is undetermined.

TCRdb reprocessed the 5' RACE reads via MiXCR and lists one record per CDR3 protein. The sample carries approximately 550,000 distinct CDR3 sequences, 15% to 20% recorded once. The TCR was taken from a man aged 25 to 40 who received the YFV17D yellow fever vaccine. This specimen was PBMCs, taken 15 days after the yellow fever booster vaccination. V gene TRBV20-1 combines with J gene TRBJ2-2, with 7 bases fitting TRBD1. CDR3 in amino acids: CSAVPTGADTGELFF. The DNA of the CDR3 is TGCAGTGCGGTCCCCACAGGGGCGGACACCGGGGAGCTGTTTTTT.